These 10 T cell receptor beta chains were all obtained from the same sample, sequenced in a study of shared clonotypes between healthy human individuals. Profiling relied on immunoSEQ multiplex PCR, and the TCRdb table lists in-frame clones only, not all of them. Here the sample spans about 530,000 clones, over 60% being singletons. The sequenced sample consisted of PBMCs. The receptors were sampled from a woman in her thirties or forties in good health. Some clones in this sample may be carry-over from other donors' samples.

The CDR3 coding sequence is TGCGCCAGCAGTGAGGGTAGCGGGAGCTCCTACGAGCAGTACTTC. This sequence encodes CASSEGSGSSYEQYF. The chain joins TRBV10-1 to TRBJ2-7, with 9 positions matching TRBD2. Germline V CDR1 and CDR2: WNHNN, SYGVQD (reference sequence). Losses at the gene ends were 2 bases for V and 0 bases for J; bases not matched to a gene: 2. This CDR3 has 15 amino acids.

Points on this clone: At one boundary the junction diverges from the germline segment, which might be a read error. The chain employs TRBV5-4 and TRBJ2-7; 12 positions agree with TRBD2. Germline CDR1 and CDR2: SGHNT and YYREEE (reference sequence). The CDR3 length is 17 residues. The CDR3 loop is CASSLFLAGGAAYGQYF. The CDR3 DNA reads TGTGCCAGCAGCTTGTTCCTAGCGGGAGGGGCCGCCTACGGGCAGTACTTC.

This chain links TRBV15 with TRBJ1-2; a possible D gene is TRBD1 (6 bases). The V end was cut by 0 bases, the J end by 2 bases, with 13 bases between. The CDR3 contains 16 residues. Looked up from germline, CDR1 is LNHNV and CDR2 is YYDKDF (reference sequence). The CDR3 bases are TGTGCCACCAGCAGAGATTCGGACACAGGGAACTATGGCTACACCTTC. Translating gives CATSRDSDTGNYGYTF.

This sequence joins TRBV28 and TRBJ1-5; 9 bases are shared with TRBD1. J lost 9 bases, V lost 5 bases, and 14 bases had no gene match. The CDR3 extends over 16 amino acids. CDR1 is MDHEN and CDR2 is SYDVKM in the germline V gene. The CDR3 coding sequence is TGTGCCAGCAGTGAACAGGGGGCGAGGACGGGACGGCCCCAGCATTTT. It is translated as CASSEQGARTGRPQHF.

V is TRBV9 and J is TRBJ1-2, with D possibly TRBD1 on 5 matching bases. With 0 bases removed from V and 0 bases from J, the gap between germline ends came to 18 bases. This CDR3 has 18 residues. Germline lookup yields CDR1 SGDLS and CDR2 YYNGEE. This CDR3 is CASSVEEGSKLTNYGYTF. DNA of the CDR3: TGTGCCAGCAGCGTAGAGGAGGGGTCTAAGTTAACTAACTATGGCTACACCTTC.

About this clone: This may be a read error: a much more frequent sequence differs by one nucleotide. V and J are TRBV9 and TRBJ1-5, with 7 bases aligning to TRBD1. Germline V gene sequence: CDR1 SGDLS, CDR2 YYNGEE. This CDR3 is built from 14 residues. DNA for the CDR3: TGTGCCAGCAGCCCCCAGGGGGACCTTCAGCTCCAGCATTTT. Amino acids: CASSPQGDLQLQHF.

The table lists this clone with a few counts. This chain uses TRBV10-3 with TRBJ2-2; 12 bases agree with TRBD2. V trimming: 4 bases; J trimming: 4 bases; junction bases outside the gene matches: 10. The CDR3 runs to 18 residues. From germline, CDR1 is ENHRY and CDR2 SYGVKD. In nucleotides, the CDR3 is TGTGCCATCAGTGGCAGAATGACTAGCGGGAGAACCACCGGGGAGCTGTTTTTT. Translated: CAISGRMTSGRTTGELFF.

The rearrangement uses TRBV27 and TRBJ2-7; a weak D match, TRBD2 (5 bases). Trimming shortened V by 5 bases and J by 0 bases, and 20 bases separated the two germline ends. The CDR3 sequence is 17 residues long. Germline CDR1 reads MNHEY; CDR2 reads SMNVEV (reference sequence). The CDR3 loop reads CASSPFGVALSSYEQYF. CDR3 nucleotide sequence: TGTGCCAGCAGTCCTTTCGGAGTAGCGCTGAGCTCCTACGAGCAGTACTTC.

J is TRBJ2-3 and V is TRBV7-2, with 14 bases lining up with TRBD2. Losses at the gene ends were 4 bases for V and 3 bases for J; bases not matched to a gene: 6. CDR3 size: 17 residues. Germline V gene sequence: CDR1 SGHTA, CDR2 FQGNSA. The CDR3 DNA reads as TGTGCCAGCAGCTCCCGGACTAGCGGGAGGAAGACAGATACGCAGTATTTT. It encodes CASSSRTSGRKTDTQYF.

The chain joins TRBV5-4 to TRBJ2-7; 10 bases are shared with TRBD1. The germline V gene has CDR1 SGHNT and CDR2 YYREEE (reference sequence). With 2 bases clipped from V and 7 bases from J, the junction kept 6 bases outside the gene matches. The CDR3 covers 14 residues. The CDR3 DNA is TGTGCCAGCAGCTTCCGACAGGGGGCGAGGGAGCAGTACTTC. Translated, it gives CASSFRQGAREQYF.